Below are 10 T cell receptor beta chains sequenced from a single sample in a study of cytomegalovirus exposure and HLA in healthy donors. Amplification used 60 Vbeta primers and 13 Jbeta primers. Generated by immunoSEQ multiplex PCR, the TCRdb table keeps only in-frame clones and is missing some. The table has around 130,000 clones, around four fifths seen once. The sample taken for sequencing was PBMCs. These receptors all stem from a middle-aged woman in good health and CMV-seropositive.

This clone was seen only once. This chain connects TRBV28 to TRBJ2-7; a possible D gene is TRBD2 (6 bases). The CDR3 extends over 17 amino acids. CDR1 MDHEN and CDR2 SYDVKM come from the germline V gene. Trimming shortened V by 2 bases and J by 6 bases, and 23 bases separated the two germline ends. CDR3 sequence reads: CASSLGFGGGARSEQYF. The CDR3 DNA reads as TGTGCCAGCAGTTTAGGGTTTGGTGGCGGGGCCAGGAGCGAGCAGTACTTC.

The V gene is TRBV19, the J gene TRBJ2-6; D may be TRBD2 (5 bases). Germline V gene data show CDR1 as LNHDA and CDR2 as SQIVND (reference sequence). Trimming removed 3 bases from V and 2 bases from J, with 5 bases in between. CDR3 size: 14 residues. CDR3 region: CASSMRAGANVLTF. CDR3 nucleotide sequence: TGTGCCAGTAGTATGAGGGCTGGGGCCAACGTCCTGACTTTC.

This clone has only a few counts. V and J are TRBV30 and TRBJ2-7; 8 positions agree with TRBD1. This CDR3 region has 14 residues. The ends lost 2 bases at V and 5 bases at J; junction bases unmatched: 8. Germline loops: CDR1 GTSNPN, CDR2 SVGIG (reference sequence). CDR3 bases: TGTGCCTGGAGTTCCGGGACAGGAGCCCACGAGCAGTACTTC. Amino acids: CAWSSGTGAHEQYF. Full variable domain (rest looked up from reference TRBV30 and TRBJ2-7): SQTIHQWPATLVQPVGSPLSLECTVEGTSNPNLYWYRQAAGRGLQLLFYSVGIGQISSEVPQNLSASRPQDRQFILSSKKLLLSDSGFYLCAWSSGTGAHEQYFGPGTRLTVT.

The V gene is TRBV30, the J gene TRBJ1-1; D gene uncertain. CDR3 size: 12 residues. Germline-derived CDR1 and CDR2 are GTSNPN and SVGIG (reference sequence). Deletions cut 8 bases from V and 3 bases from J, with 13 bases between. CDR3 DNA sequence: TGTGCCGAAGGCAGGCGCCACACTGAAGCTTTCTTT. Amino acid sequence: CAEGRRHTEAFF. The full variable domain, completed using reference TRBV30 and TRBJ1-1, is SQTIHQWPATLVQPVGSPLSLECTVEGTSNPNLYWYRQAAGRGLQLLFYSVGIGQISSEVPQNLSASRPQDRQFILSSKKLLLSDSGFYLCAEGRRHTEAFFGQGTRLTVV.

V and J are TRBV19 and TRBJ2-3; no clear D. Trimming pared 1 base from V and 4 bases from J, leaving 9 bases between. Germline V gives CDR1 LNHDA, CDR2 SQIVND (reference sequence). There are 14 residues in the CDR3. CDR3 residues: CASSIGGPPDTQYF. The DNA of the CDR3 is TGTGCCAGTAGTATAGGAGGTCCCCCAGATACGCAGTATTTT.

This clone was counted a few times. J is TRBJ1-1 and V is TRBV6-6; 12 bases are shared with TRBD1. The CDR3 runs 16 residues. Germline V CDR1 and CDR2: MNHNY, SVGAGI (reference sequence). V dropped 6 bases and J dropped 5; count of bases not matched to a gene: 10. CDR3: CASSSPGQGAGTEAFF. The CDR3 DNA reads as TGTGCCAGCAGCTCTCCGGGACAGGGGGCAGGTACTGAAGCTTTCTTT.

In this sample, this clone turned up a few times. V and J are TRBV28 and TRBJ1-4, with D unresolved. There are 13 residues in the CDR3. The ends were cut back, 6 bases at V and 4 bases at J, with 9 bases in the middle. Germline assignment: CDR1 MDHEN and CDR2 SYDVKM. CDR3 DNA: TGTGCCAGCAGGACTAGTCTTAATGAAAAACTGTTTTTT. Its translation is CASRTSLNEKLFF. The full variable domain, its missing parts supplied by reference TRBV28 and TRBJ1-4, is DVKVTQSSRYLVKRTGEKVFLECVQDMDHENMFWYRQDPGLGLRLIYFSYDVKMKEKGDIPEGYSVSREKKERFSLILESASTNQTSMYLCASRTSLNEKLFFGSGTQLSVL.

The chain employs TRBV7-9 and TRBJ2-7, with TRBD1 matching over 7 bases. Germline trimming cut 5 bases from V and 4 bases from J; bases unmatched to any gene: 11. The germline gives CDR1 SEHNR, CDR2 FQNEAQ (reference sequence). The CDR3 covers 15 residues. The CDR3 coding sequence is TGTGCCAGCAGCCCCGTCAGGACAGGAGAATACGAGCAGTACTTC. Its protein product is CASSPVRTGEYEQYF.

As to this clone: Other DNA sequences in the same sample also yield this CDR3. This chain uses TRBV29-1 with TRBJ1-1, with D perhaps TRBD1 (6 bases). The germline V gene encodes CDR1 SQVTM and CDR2 ANQGSEA. The CDR3 loop spans 11 amino acids. V was clipped by 3 bases and J by 4 bases, with 6 bases between them. CDR3 loop: CSVDRGTEAFF. In DNA, the CDR3 is TGCAGCGTTGACAGGGGCACTGAAGCTTTCTTT.

This rearrangement joins TRBV2 to TRBJ1-1; D not certain. The germline V gene has CDR1 SNHLY and CDR2 FYNNEI. This CDR3 region has 15 residues. The V and J ends lost 2 bases and 2 bases respectively, with 12 bases between them. In DNA, the CDR3 is TGTGCCAGCAGTGAAAGTGGACGGGAAAACACTGAAGCTTTCTTT. Protein: CASSESGRENTEAFF.